This passage covers 30 T cell receptor beta chains from one sample sequenced in a study of blood T cell repertoires in COVID-19. Using immunoSEQ multiplex PCR, the repertoire was profiled, and TCRdb retains in-frame clones only, with some absent. The sample contains around 200,000 clones, about 85% of which appear only once. The sequencing input was peripheral blood. These TCRs come from a woman aged 18-29 years who had recovered from COVID-19.

This chain links TRBV27 with TRBJ2-5; TRBD1 agrees at 9 bases. CDR3 length equals 14 residues. V lost 6 bases to trimming and J lost 5 bases; unmatched junction nucleotides: 7. CDR1 is MNHEY, CDR2 SMNVEV, per germline (reference sequence). The CDR3 here is CASRAETGGETQYF. For the CDR3, the DNA is TGTGCCAGCAGGGCAGAGACAGGGGGGGAGACCCAGTACTTC.

This clone was counted only a few times. The V gene is TRBV7-9, the J gene TRBJ2-7; 9 bases match TRBD1. CDR3 length: 14 amino acids. CDR1 is SEHNR and CDR2 is FQNEAQ in the germline V gene (reference sequence). V shed 5 bases and J 2 bases; nucleotides not matched to a gene: 4. CDR3 nucleotide sequence: TGTGCCAGCAGCCCCGGACAGGGGCCCTACGAGCAGTACTTC. Amino acid sequence: CASSPGQGPYEQYF.

The chain couples TRBV29-1 to TRBJ1-2; 8 nucleotides line up with TRBD1. The CDR3 has 14 amino acids. Germline assignment: CDR1 SQVTM and CDR2 ANQGSEA. J gave up 9 bases and V 5 bases, and 14 bases lay outside the gene matches. The CDR3 DNA is TGCAGCGTTCGCGAGATTGCGGACAGGGTCCGCTACACCTTC. Its translation is CSVREIADRVRYTF.

A few counts support this clone. The chain carries TRBV3-1 (or the pseudogene TRBV3-2) and TRBJ2-2; possible D gene TRBD2, 6 bases. Germline lookup yields CDR1 LGHDT and CDR2 YNNKEL (reference sequence). The CDR3 sequence is 15 residues long. V was trimmed by 11 bases and J by 3 bases, leaving 19 bases between them. CDR3 DNA sequence: TGTGCCGTAGGGAGGAGGGCCGCTGACACCGGGGAGCTGTTTTTT. Residues: CAVGRRAADTGELFF.

The chain employs TRBV18 and TRBJ1-1; 8 bases are shared with TRBD1. CDR3 length: 15 residues. The ends lost 6 bases at V and 4 bases at J; junction bases unmatched: 10. Germline-derived CDR1 and CDR2 are KGHSH and LQKENI. The CDR3 sequence: CASSYNGQGFTEAFF. The CDR3 DNA follows: TGTGCCAGCTCGTACAACGGACAGGGATTCACTGAAGCTTTCTTT.

This clone was found once. The chain uses TRBV12-5 and TRBJ2-7; 10 bases map to TRBD2. The CDR3 has 15 amino acids. With V trimmed by 6 bases and J by 4 bases, 9 bases remained unmatched. Germline lookup yields CDR1 LGHNT and CDR2 FRNRAP. For the CDR3, the DNA is TGTGCTAGTGGACCCGAGACTAGCGGGTCTTACGAGCAGTACTTC. The encoded protein is CASGPETSGSYEQYF.

This clone was seen just once. This rearrangement joins TRBV7-9 to TRBJ2-3, with a tentative D call TRBD2 (7 bases). There are 13 residues in the CDR3. Trimming stripped 5 bases from V and 4 bases from J, with 10 bases between. Germline V gene data show CDR1 as SEHNR and CDR2 as FQNEAQ (reference sequence). CDR3 nucleotide sequence: TGTGCCAGCAGCCTGGGGGGGCCAGATACGCAGTATTTT. This codes for CASSLGGPDTQYF.

This chain uses TRBV25-1 with TRBJ2-1; 12 bases match TRBD2. Germline V CDR1 and CDR2: MGHDK, SYGVNS. The CDR3 sequence is 15 residues long. V lost 5 bases, J lost 4 bases, and 3 bases stayed unmatched. The CDR3 reads CASSRLAGVYNEQFF. The CDR3 DNA reads as TGTGCCAGCAGTCGACTAGCGGGAGTGTACAATGAGCAGTTCTTC.

The V call is TRBV4-3, the J call TRBJ1-1, with 7 bases lining up with TRBD1. The germline V gene has CDR1 LGHNA and CDR2 YSLEER. This CDR3 has 13 residues. The V segment lost 3 bases and the J segment 8 bases; nucleotides outside the gene matches: 6. In nucleotides, the CDR3 is TGCGCCAGCAGCCAGCCCTTGACAGGGGAAGCTTTCTTT. Protein product: CASSQPLTGEAFF.

The chain combines TRBV9 with TRBJ2-2; possible D gene TRBD2, 5 bases. CDR1 is SGDLS, CDR2 YYNGEE, per germline. CDR3 size: 16 residues. Trimming took off 4 bases at V and 8 bases at J, with 21 bases between the two ends. This chain's CDR3 is CASSPWTPPHGGELFF. The CDR3 nucleotides read TGTGCCAGCAGCCCTTGGACTCCACCTCACGGGGGGGAGCTGTTTTTT.

The rearrangement uses TRBV4-3 and TRBJ2-1, with 7 bases identical to TRBD2. CDR1 and CDR2 from the germline V gene are LGHNA and YSLEER. This CDR3 has 16 residues. Losses at the gene ends were 1 base for V and 4 bases for J; bases not matched to a gene: 7. The CDR3 here is CASSQGPSGGYNEQFF. The CDR3 coding sequence is TGCGCCAGCAGCCAAGGCCCTAGCGGAGGTTACAATGAGCAGTTCTTC.

The chain is built from TRBV5-1 and TRBJ1-4, with TRBD1 matching 7 bases. J was trimmed by 5 bases and V by 4 bases; bases with no gene match: 8. Looked up from germline, CDR1 is SGHRS and CDR2 is YFSETQ. CDR3 size: 15 residues. The CDR3 sequence is CASSPGQPRNEKLFF. In DNA, the CDR3 is TGCGCCAGCAGCCCGGGACAGCCTAGAAATGAAAAACTGTTTTTT.

The chain recombines TRBV6-5 with TRBJ1-5; D is undetermined. CDR1 is MNHEY and CDR2 is SVGAGI in the germline V gene. This CDR3 comprises 15 residues. Deletions cut 3 bases from V and 4 bases from J, with 13 bases between. CDR3 sequence: CASSYTAGENQPQHF. DNA for the CDR3: TGTGCCAGCAGTTATACCGCCGGAGAGAATCAGCCCCAGCATTTT.

This clone was counted a single time. The V gene is TRBV6-5, the J gene TRBJ1-2; 7 nucleotides line up with TRBD1. This CDR3 is built from 13 residues. V lost 2 bases, J lost 7 bases, and 4 bases stayed unmatched. The germline V gene encodes CDR1 MNHEY and CDR2 SVGAGI. The CDR3 DNA reads TGTGCCAGCAGTTACAGGGGGCGGTCTGGCTACACCTTC. Translating it yields CASSYRGRSGYTF.

This chain joins TRBV18 and TRBJ1-1; possible D gene TRBD1, 5 bases. V lost 0 bases and J lost 4, with 15 bases in between. The CDR3 spans 16 residues. CDR1 KGHSH and CDR2 LQKENI come from the germline V gene. CDR3 sequence (DNA): TGTGCCAGCTCACCACCGCGGGGGGTACTAGGCACTGAAGCTTTCTTT. Amino acids: CASSPPRGVLGTEAFF.

The V and J genes are TRBV5-1 and TRBJ1-5; 7 nucleotides align to TRBD1. The ends lost 0 bases at V and 4 bases at J; junction bases unmatched: 1. The germline V gene encodes CDR1 SGHRS and CDR2 YFSETQ. This CDR3 spans 14 amino acids. This CDR3 reads CASSLAGGNQPQHF. The CDR3 bases are TGCGCCAGCAGCTTGGCAGGGGGGAATCAGCCCCAGCATTTT.

The chain combines TRBV2 with TRBJ1-1; a possible D gene is TRBD1 (6 bases). Germline CDR1 SNHLY, CDR2 FYNNEI. The CDR3 is made up of 11 amino acids. Trimming took off 11 bases at V and 6 bases at J, with 13 bases between the two ends. In nucleotides, the CDR3 is TGTGCCGTGAGGGGGGGTGCTGAAGCTTTCTTT. Its translation: CAVRGGAEAFF. Looking up the rest from reference TRBV2 and TRBJ1-1 gives the full variable domain: EPEVTQTPSHQVTQMGQEVILRCVPISNHLYFYWYRQILGQKVEFLVSFYNNEISEKSEIFDDQFSVERPDGSNFTLKIRSTKLEDSAMYFCAVRGGAEAFFGQGTRLTVV.

V and J are TRBV10-3 and TRBJ2-7, with 10 bases fitting TRBD2. Germline values: CDR1 ENHRY, CDR2 SYGVKD. This CDR3 is built from 16 residues. The V and J ends lost 7 bases and 4 bases, in that order; junction bases with no gene match: 13. The CDR3 coding sequence is TGTGCCATCACCCCGGTGGAAGCGGGAGGGGGGTACGAGCAGTACTTC. It is translated as CAITPVEAGGGYEQYF.

This chain joins TRBV6-2 or TRBV6-3 and TRBJ2-1, with 8 bases identical to TRBD2. CDR3 length: 16 residues. Germline assignment: CDR1 MNHEY and CDR2 SVGEGT. After removal of 5 bases from V and 6 bases from J, the junction contained 12 bases not matched to a gene. In DNA, the CDR3 is TGTGCCAGCAGTGCTCTCCAGCGGGAGCACGCCAATGAGCAGTTCTTC. It translates to CASSALQREHANEQFF.

The chain joins TRBV7-3 to TRBJ2-1, with 7 bases that match TRBD2. After removal of 2 bases from V and 7 bases from J, the junction contained 5 bases not matched to a gene. The CDR3 totals 14 residues. The germline V gene encodes CDR1 SGHTA and CDR2 FQGTGA. The CDR3 DNA is TGTGCCAGCAGCTTAGCGGGAGTTCGGAATGAGCAGTTCTTC. This gives the protein CASSLAGVRNEQFF.

The chain carries TRBV10-3 and TRBJ1-2; D call uncertain. V was shortened by 6 bases and J by 4 bases, with 12 bases between the two germline ends. The CDR3 covers 13 residues. Germline lookup yields CDR1 ENHRY and CDR2 SYGVKD. The CDR3 here is CAIRPGSFYGYTF. CDR3 in DNA: TGTGCCATCAGGCCGGGGAGTTTCTATGGCTACACCTTC.

CDR3 nucleotides: TGTGCCAGCAGCTTACTTGGACAGATCTATAGCAATCAGCCCCAGCATTTT. It codes for CASSLLGQIYSNQPQHF. The chain recombines TRBV7-2 with TRBJ1-5; tentative D call: TRBD1 (6 bases). Per the germline V gene, CDR1 is SGHTA and CDR2 is FQGNSA. The CDR3 spans 17 residues. V gave up 2 bases and J gave up 0 bases, with 14 bases separating them.

V and J are TRBV5-1 and TRBJ2-5, with 10 nucleotides matching TRBD2. The V gene's germline CDR1 is SGHRS and CDR2 YFSETQ. The CDR3 covers 15 residues. The V and J ends lost 3 bases and 4 bases, in that order; junction bases with no gene match: 6. CDR3 in DNA: TGCGCCAGCAGCTCGAAACGGACTAGCGGAGAGACCCAGTACTTC. As protein: CASSSKRTSGETQYF.

The J gene is TRBJ2-2, the V gene TRBV11-3; 9 bases match TRBD1. The trim removed 5 bases at V and 1 base at J, leaving 5 bases unmatched. Germline V gene sequence: CDR1 SGHNT, CDR2 YENEEA. This CDR3 is built from 16 residues. CDR3 bases: TGTGCCAGCAGCCTACTGGGACAGGGGAACACCGGGGAGCTGTTTTTT. Translated: CASSLLGQGNTGELFF.

This chain joins TRBV11-2 and TRBJ2-2; D is possibly TRBD1 (6 bases). CDR3 size: 15 residues. The germline gives CDR1 SGHAT, CDR2 FQNNGV. V lost 5 bases to trimming and J lost 3 bases, with 13 bases between them. The CDR3 nucleotides read TGTGCCAGCAGCCACATAGGACAGTACACCGGGGAGCTGTTTTTT. It codes for CASSHIGQYTGELFF. Full variable domain (missing parts from reference TRBV11-2 and TRBJ2-2): EAGVAQSPRYKIIEKRQSVAFWCNPISGHATLYWYQQILGQGPKLLIQFQNNGVVDDSQLPKDRFSAERLKGVDSTLKIQPAKLEDSAVYLCASSHIGQYTGELFFGEGSRLTVL.

V is TRBV5-4 and J is TRBJ2-2; the match to TRBD2 covers 8 bases. The V gene end was trimmed by 1 base and the J gene end by 2 bases; junction bases not matched to a gene: 7. Germline V gene sequence: CDR1 SGHNT, CDR2 YYREEE (reference sequence). This CDR3 spans 17 amino acids. CDR3 sequence: CASSLISIAGNTGELFF. DNA for the CDR3: TGTGCCAGCAGCTTGATCTCCATAGCGGGAAACACCGGGGAGCTGTTTTTT.

V and J are TRBV7-9 and TRBJ2-7; TRBD1 matches at 10 bases. The CDR3 runs to 15 residues. Germline assignment: CDR1 SEHNR and CDR2 FQNEAQ (reference sequence). The V and J ends lost 6 bases and 0 bases, in that order; junction bases with no gene match: 5. The CDR3 DNA reads TGTGCCAGCAGTTTTAGGACAGGGGGCTCCTACGAGCAGTACTTC. Translating it yields CASSFRTGGSYEQYF.

V usage is TRBV5-1 and J usage is TRBJ2-2; D is undetermined. V shed 4 bases and J shed 5 bases, with 6 bases lying between them. The length of the CDR3 is 12 residues. Per the germline V gene, CDR1 is SGHRS and CDR2 is YFSETQ. CDR3: CASSLATGELFF. The DNA of the CDR3 is TGCGCCAGCAGCCTGGCGACCGGGGAGCTGTTTTTT.

This chain connects TRBV9 to TRBJ2-7; 7 nucleotides match TRBD2. Germline CDR1 reads SGDLS; CDR2 reads YYNGEE. The CDR3 is 14 residues long. V was clipped by 0 bases and J by 7 bases; unmatched bases: 7. The CDR3 sequence: CASSVEATSYEQYF. CDR3 coding DNA: TGTGCCAGCAGCGTAGAGGCGACTAGCTATGAGCAGTACTTC.

The J gene is TRBJ1-2, the V gene TRBV7-2; D unresolved. The CDR3 has 12 amino acids. Germline loops: CDR1 SGHTA, CDR2 FQGNSA. V lost 3 bases and J 4 bases, leaving 6 bases between the germline ends. CDR3 residues: CASSFGSYGYTF. Written as DNA, the CDR3 is TGTGCCAGCAGCTTTGGGAGCTATGGCTACACCTTC.